A single sample gave rise to the 30 T cell receptor beta chains below, sequenced in a study of shared clonotypes between healthy human individuals. Sequencing was performed with immunoSEQ multiplex PCR; in TCRdb, only in-frame clones are kept and a portion is missing. This sample has about 1.1 million clones; approximately 80% occur once, and the top ten carry approximately 0.56%. The specimen was memory CD4+ T cells from PBMCs. Subset denoted: CD45RA-negative fraction. The receptors stem from a man between 18 and 29 years old in good health. Some clones in this sample may be carry-over from other donors' samples.

The chain is built from TRBV6-1 and TRBJ1-5; D is undetermined. The CDR3 runs to 14 residues. Germline V CDR1 and CDR2: MNHNS, SASEGT. V was trimmed by 3 bases and J by 4 bases, leaving 10 bases between them. The CDR3 reads CASSDSFRNQPQHF. The CDR3 nucleotides are TGTGCCAGCAGTGACAGCTTTCGGAATCAGCCCCAGCATTTT.

Concerning this clone: Within the sample, other DNA sequences also encode this same CDR3. The rearrangement links TRBV20-1 to TRBJ2-4; D unclear. V lost 3 bases to trimming and J lost 4 bases, with 4 bases between them. CDR1 and CDR2 from the germline V gene are DFQATT and SNEGSKA (reference sequence). The CDR3 covers 11 residues. The CDR3 region is CSASPKNIQYF. CDR3 DNA: TGCAGTGCTAGCCCGAAAAACATTCAGTACTTC.

The CDR3 protein is CATSRDPPGNTEAFF. The CDR3 coding sequence is TGTGCCACCAGCAGAGATCCGCCCGGGAACACTGAAGCTTTCTTT. The chain uses TRBV15 and TRBJ1-1; D ambiguous. The CDR3 extends over 15 amino acids. Germline V CDR1 and CDR2: LNHNV, YYDKDF (reference sequence). The V end lost 0 bases, the J end lost 1 base, and 9 bases lay between the germline ends. Full variable domain (remainder filled in from reference TRBV15 and TRBJ1-1): DAMVIQNPRYQVTQFGKPVTLSCSQTLNHNVMYWYQQKSSQAPKLLFHYYDKDFNNEADTPDNFQSRRPNTSFCFLDIRSPGLGDTAMYLCATSRDPPGNTEAFFGQGTRLTVV.

J is TRBJ2-3 and V is TRBV18; D is perhaps TRBD2 (6 bases). Germline V gene sequence: CDR1 KGHSH, CDR2 LQKENI. Trimming removed 1 base at V and 1 base at J, with 21 bases between. The CDR3 runs to 19 residues. The CDR3 protein is CASSPREAPRGGGTDTQYF. The CDR3 bases are TGTGCCAGCTCACCACGGGAAGCTCCCCGGGGAGGAGGCACAGATACGCAGTATTTT. Full variable domain (remainder filled in from reference TRBV18 and TRBJ2-3): NAGVMQNPRHLVRRRGQEARLRCSPMKGHSHVYWYRQLPEEGLKFMVYLQKENIIDESGMPKERFSAEFPKEGPSILRIQQVVRGDSAAYFCASSPREAPRGGGTDTQYFGPGTRLTVL.

With respect to this clone: One end of the junction varies from germline; a read error may be responsible. The V and J genes are TRBV28 and TRBJ2-1; D is perhaps TRBD1 (5 bases). Per the germline V gene, CDR1 is MDHEN and CDR2 is SYDVKM. CDR3 length equals 11 residues. The DNA for the CDR3 is TGTGCCAGCAGTTCAATCAGGGAAGTAGTCTTC. Its translation: CASSSIREVVF.

This sequence joins TRBV6-5 and TRBJ1-2; D is uncertain. Germline CDR1 and CDR2: MNHEY and SVGAGI. V was clipped by 8 bases and J by 9 bases, with 22 bases between them. The CDR3 loop spans 14 amino acids. As DNA, the CDR3 is TGTGCCAGCCTTCCTTTGCCAAATCCGGGTCGCTACACCTTC. Translated, it gives CASLPLPNPGRYTF.

This chain joins TRBV6-6 and TRBJ1-2, with D possibly matching TRBD1 (5 bases). The germline V gene has CDR1 MNHNY and CDR2 SVGAGI (reference sequence). Trimming left V 0 bases short and J 2 bases short, with 13 bases between. The CDR3 loop spans 16 amino acids. CDR3 in amino acids: CASSYSIDRSNYGYTF. The CDR3 nucleotides are TGTGCCAGCAGTTACTCGATCGACAGATCCAACTATGGCTACACCTTC.

This chain joins TRBV5-6 and TRBJ1-1, with D hard to call. Germline assignment: CDR1 SGHDT and CDR2 YYEEEE. The CDR3 is 14 residues long. Trimming removed 4 bases from V and 1 base from J, with 11 bases in between. CDR3 loop: CASSLPNPNTEAFF. The CDR3 bases are TGTGCCAGCAGCCTACCAAATCCGAACACTGAAGCTTTCTTT.

The chain couples TRBV20-1 to TRBJ1-2; no firm D call. Trimming took off 0 bases at V and 6 bases at J, with 2 bases between the two ends. This CDR3 is built from 10 residues. Germline values: CDR1 DFQATT, CDR2 SNEGSKA (reference sequence). In nucleotides, the CDR3 is TGCAGTGCTAGAGATAATGGCTACACCTTC. It codes for CSARDNGYTF.

The count of this clone is one. For the CDR3, the DNA is TGTGCCAGCAGCGGAGACGTGGACGAGCAGTACTTC. This translates into CASSGDVDEQYF. The V gene is TRBV6-1, the J gene TRBJ2-7; unclear D gene. The CDR3 is 12 residues long. The V and J ends lost 6 bases and 5 bases respectively, with 11 bases between them. Germline loops: CDR1 MNHNS, CDR2 SASEGT.

The V and J genes are TRBV9 and TRBJ2-7, with TRBD2 as a possible D gene (5 bases). The germline gives CDR1 SGDLS, CDR2 YYNGEE. The CDR3 is 17 residues long. V dropped 3 bases and J dropped 5 bases, with 24 bases sitting between them. DNA of the CDR3: TGTGCCAGCAGCGCCACGGTCTCGTCACTAGAGCCGGACGAGCAGTACTTC. This encodes CASSATVSSLEPDEQYF.

This chain uses TRBV7-9 with TRBJ1-2, with D possibly matching TRBD1 (6 bases). Germline-derived CDR1 and CDR2 are SEHNR and FQNEAQ (reference sequence). The CDR3 is 15 amino acids. Trimming cost V 0 bases and J 7 bases, with 15 bases left between them. CDR3 in amino acids: CASSLATGAGSGYTF. Here the CDR3 DNA reads TGTGCCAGCAGCTTAGCCACGGGGGCCGGTAGTGGCTACACCTTC.

Regarding this clone: The same CDR3 arises from other DNA sequences in this sample as well. The gene calls are TRBV2 and TRBJ1-5; D may be TRBD1 (5 bases). V gave up 7 bases and J gave up 1 base, with 8 bases separating them. CDR1 SNHLY and CDR2 FYNNEI come from the germline V gene. This CDR3 spans 13 amino acids. This chain's CDR3 is CASKRDSNQPQHF. The CDR3, as DNA: TGTGCCAGCAAGAGGGACAGCAATCAGCCCCAGCATTTT. The complete variable domain, with remaining parts taken from reference TRBV2 and TRBJ1-5, reads EPEVTQTPSHQVTQMGQEVILRCVPISNHLYFYWYRQILGQKVEFLVSFYNNEISEKSEIFDDQFSVERPDGSNFTLKIRSTKLEDSAMYFCASKRDSNQPQHFGDGTRLSIL.

This clone has only one observation. V is TRBV5-1 and J is TRBJ2-2; the D gene is possibly TRBD2 (5 bases). The CDR3 totals 15 residues. V was pared by 4 bases and J by 6 bases, with 16 bases between. Germline V gene sequence: CDR1 SGHRS, CDR2 YFSETQ. The CDR3 spells CASSDPRRTAGELFF. As DNA, the CDR3 is TGCGCCAGCAGCGACCCTAGGAGGACCGCCGGGGAGCTGTTTTTT.

CDR3 loop: CASRGQRDTDTQYF. CDR3 sequence (DNA): TGTGCCAGCAGGGGACAAAGAGACACAGATACGCAGTATTTT. This chain joins TRBV6-6 and TRBJ2-3; D perhaps matches TRBD1 (6 bases). The CDR3 is 14 residues long. The V and J ends lost 6 bases and 2 bases respectively, with 12 bases between them. Germline CDR1 and CDR2: MNHNY and SVGAGI (reference sequence).

The rearrangement links TRBV7-8 to TRBJ1-4, with D possibly being TRBD1 (5 bases). Between the trimmed V and J ends, which lost 1 base and 3 bases, there was a span of 9 bases. The CDR3 consists of 15 residues. The germline V gene has CDR1 SGHVS and CDR2 FQNEAQ. The CDR3: CASSLDGGPNEKLFF. The CDR3 nucleotides are TGTGCCAGCAGCTTAGATGGGGGACCTAATGAAAAACTGTTTTTT.

The chain couples TRBV19 to TRBJ1-2; D ambiguous. Germline CDR1 and CDR2: LNHDA and SQIVND (reference sequence). The CDR3 runs 14 residues. V lost 5 bases, J lost 0 bases, and 10 bases lay in between. The CDR3: CASSSLLANYGYTF. The CDR3 DNA reads as TGTGCCAGTAGTTCCCTCCTCGCTAACTATGGCTACACCTTC.

This clone appeared once. The CDR3 here is CASLIWRGTYEQYF. In DNA, the CDR3 is TGTGCCAGCCTCATTTGGCGGGGGACTTACGAGCAGTACTTC. This sequence joins TRBV27 and TRBJ2-7; TRBD2 matches at 7 bases. Germline lookup yields CDR1 MNHEY and CDR2 SMNVEV (reference sequence). The CDR3 sequence is 14 residues long. Trimming cost V 8 bases and J 4 bases; bases outside gene matches: 11.

The chain links TRBV28 to TRBJ1-1; 11 bases match TRBD1. Germline V gives CDR1 MDHEN, CDR2 SYDVKM. V was clipped by 4 bases and J by 1 base; unmatched bases: 2. The CDR3 has 15 amino acids. CDR3 DNA: TGTGCCAGCAGTTCGGGACAGGGGGGGAACACTGAAGCTTTCTTT. This codes for CASSSGQGGNTEAFF.

This sequence joins TRBV28 and TRBJ2-6; 10 bases match TRBD1. Germline values: CDR1 MDHEN, CDR2 SYDVKM. V trimming: 5 bases; J trimming: 4 bases; junction bases outside the gene matches: 8. This CDR3 has 17 amino acids. The CDR3 reads CASSAPGQGPGANVLTF. The CDR3 bases are TGTGCCAGCAGTGCGCCGGGACAGGGGCCCGGGGCCAACGTCCTGACTTTC.

This clone occurred a few times. The CDR3 protein is CAISDPGQGLNSNQPQHF. CDR3 in DNA: TGTGCCATCAGTGACCCCGGACAGGGCCTAAATAGCAATCAGCCCCAGCATTTT. V usage is TRBV10-3 and J usage is TRBJ1-5, with TRBD1 matching over 8 bases. Germline V gene sequence: CDR1 ENHRY, CDR2 SYGVKD. J was trimmed by 0 bases and V by 3 bases; bases with no gene match: 10. There are 18 residues in the CDR3.

V and J are TRBV15 and TRBJ2-1; 7 nucleotides agree with TRBD2. J lost 6 bases, V lost 3 bases, and 5 bases had no gene match. This CDR3 is 14 amino acids long. The germline CDR1 and CDR2 sequences are LNHNV and YYDKDF (reference sequence). The chain's CDR3 is CATSRGWGGNEQFF. The CDR3 bases are TGTGCCACCAGCAGGGGATGGGGGGGCAATGAGCAGTTCTTC.

The V and J genes are TRBV4-2 and TRBJ1-5; 10 nucleotides line up with TRBD1. Germline CDR1 reads LGHNA; CDR2 reads YNFKEQ. The V gene end was trimmed by 0 bases and the J gene end by 5 bases; junction bases not matched to a gene: 7. CDR3 length equals 17 residues. The CDR3 coding sequence is TGTGCCAGCAGCCAAGATATAGGTGGGACAGGGGATCAGCCCCAGCATTTT. Translation: CASSQDIGGTGDQPQHF.

This clone was picked up a small number of times. The J gene is TRBJ2-7, the V gene TRBV5-1, with 7 bases aligning to TRBD1. This CDR3 has 14 residues. Trimming took 1 base from V and 2 from J; bases not matched to a gene: 3. The germline gives CDR1 SGHRS, CDR2 YFSETQ. In DNA form, the CDR3 reads TGCGCCAGCAGCTTGCTTCAGGGGGCCTACGAGCAGTACTTC. It codes for CASSLLQGAYEQYF.

This chain links TRBV30 with TRBJ2-2, with D perhaps TRBD1 (5 bases). This CDR3 contains 14 residues. V gave up 0 bases and J gave up 7 bases, with 12 bases separating them. Germline assignment: CDR1 GTSNPN and CDR2 SVGIG (reference sequence). The chain's CDR3 is CAWSVKGVVGELFF. In DNA, the CDR3 is TGTGCCTGGAGTGTAAAAGGGGTAGTCGGGGAGCTGTTTTTT.

V usage is TRBV6-5 and J usage is TRBJ2-7, with D perhaps given as TRBD1 or TRBD2 (6 bases each). Looked up from germline, CDR1 is MNHEY and CDR2 is SVGAGI. The CDR3 has 13 residues. V was clipped by 6 bases and J by 5 bases, with 14 bases between them. CDR3 coding DNA: TGTGCCAGCAGGCCTCCCGGGGGCCACGAGCAGTACTTC. It translates to CASRPPGGHEQYF.

The chain uses TRBV6-5 and TRBJ1-2, with 7 nucleotides matching TRBD1. V lost 5 bases to trimming and J lost 4 bases; unmatched junction nucleotides: 4. Germline V gives CDR1 MNHEY, CDR2 SVGAGI. The CDR3 consists of 13 residues. The CDR3 is CASSLTGAYGYTF. Here the CDR3 DNA reads TGTGCCAGCAGTCTTACAGGGGCCTATGGCTACACCTTC.

This clone showed up just once. The chain links TRBV5-1 to TRBJ2-5; 14 nucleotides align to TRBD2. The CDR3 is 15 residues long. The V segment lost 7 bases and the J segment 5 bases; nucleotides outside the gene matches: 7. Germline CDR1 is SGHRS and CDR2 is YFSETQ. As DNA, the CDR3 is TGCGCCAGCGAACCGGGACTAGCGGGAGTGGAGACCCAGTACTTC. It codes for CASEPGLAGVETQYF. Complete variable domain (other parts from reference TRBV5-1 and TRBJ2-5): KAGVTQTPRYLIKTRGQQVTLSCSPISGHRSVSWYQQTPGQGLQFLFEYFSETQRNKGNFPGRFSGRQFSNSRSEMNVSTLELGDSALYLCASEPGLAGVETQYFGPGTRLLVL.

The chain couples TRBV2 to TRBJ1-2; unclear D gene. The germline V gene encodes CDR1 SNHLY and CDR2 FYNNEI. V was shortened by 1 base and J by 3 bases, with 9 bases between the two germline ends. This CDR3 has 14 residues. The DNA of the CDR3 is TGTGCCAGCAGTGAAGAATCAGACTACTATGGCTACACCTTC. Protein sequence: CASSEESDYYGYTF.

The rearrangement uses TRBV18 and TRBJ1-3, with D possibly being TRBD1 (5 bases). CDR3 length equals 15 residues. Germline CDR1 and CDR2: KGHSH and LQKENI. The V end was cut by 2 bases, the J end by 6 bases, with 14 bases between. The CDR3 loop reads CASSPVAGLSNTIYF. The CDR3 DNA follows: TGTGCCAGCTCACCAGTCGCGGGACTCTCAAACACCATATATTTT.